The sequence of this T cell receptor beta chain was determined in a study of T-cell memory formation after mild COVID-19. Study in general: There were largely donor-specific TCR clusters. Findings and limits, study-wide: Day 15 to 85 contracting clones showed balanced CD4/CD8; later expanders leaned CD4+. Some clones that responded turned up in pre-infection memory, which suggests that cross-reactive memory joined in.

V was cut by 6 bases and J by 5 bases, with 7 bases left in between. Looked up from germline, CDR1 is SGHTA and CDR2 is FQGTGA. This CDR3 has 12 residues. This clonotype has more than one count but fewer than ten. Its matching antigen is unknown. Via MiXCR, TCRdb re-called the 5' RACE reads, giving one row per CDR3 protein. The sample includes approximately 200,000 distinct CDR3 sequences, around 16% seen only once; the top ten take roughly 2.1%. This receptor was taken from an adult woman who had mild COVID-19 (a few samples of this study predate the infection). Cell type and time point are not known. The chain has TRBV7-3 and TRBJ2-2; the D is unclear. Sequencing input: PBMCs or a T cell subset sorted from them (not recorded which). The CDR3 DNA is TGTGCCAGCAGTTCTAGAACCGGGGAGCTGTTTTTT. Protein product: CASSSRTGELFF.